The TCR beta chain under discussion was sequenced for a study of T cells in narcolepsy. Study results and caveats: In some patient and control memory CD4+ samples, autoreactive clones were absent.

Germline loops: CDR1 SGHTA, CDR2 FQGNSA. This CDR3 contains 15 residues. With 7 bases removed from V and 3 bases from J, the gap between germline ends came to 13 bases. The protocol was immunoSEQ multiplex PCR, while the TCRdb copy is restricted to in-frame clones and leaves out a portion. The data contain 20,000 to 30,000 clones, around 85% of them singletons. Concerning this clone itself: Its antigen is as yet unknown.

The sequencing input was CD45RA- memory CD4+ T cells from PBMCs. The gene calls are TRBV7-2 and TRBJ2-6; unclear D gene. The receptor's source is a human donor with narcolepsy. The CDR3 region has the DNA TGTGCCAGCACCCTCTCCGGAGATGGGGCCAACGTCCTGACTTTC. This translates into CASTLSGDGANVLTF.